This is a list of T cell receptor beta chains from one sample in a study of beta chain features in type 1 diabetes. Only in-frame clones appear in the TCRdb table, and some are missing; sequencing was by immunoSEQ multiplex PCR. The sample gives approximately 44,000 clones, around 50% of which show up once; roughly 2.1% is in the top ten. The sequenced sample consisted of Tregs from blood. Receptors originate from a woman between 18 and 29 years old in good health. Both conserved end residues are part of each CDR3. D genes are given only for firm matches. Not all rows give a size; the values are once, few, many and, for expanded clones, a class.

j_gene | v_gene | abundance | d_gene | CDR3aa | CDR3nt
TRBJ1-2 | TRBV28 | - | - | CASSWLRGDGYTF | TGTGCCAGCAGTTGGCTCCGGGGGGATGGCTACACCTTC
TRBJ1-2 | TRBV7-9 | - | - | CASSFPQGSYGYTF | TGTGCCAGCAGCTTCCCTCAGGGGAGCTATGGCTACACCTTC
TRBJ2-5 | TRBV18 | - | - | CASSPPRPQETQYF | TGTGCCAGCTCACCACCGCGGCCTCAAGAGACCCAGTACTTC
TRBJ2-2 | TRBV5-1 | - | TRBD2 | CASSLMVGAGVVGELFF | TGCGCCAGCAGCTTGATGGTTGGAGCGGGAGTGGTCGGGGAGCTGTTTTTT
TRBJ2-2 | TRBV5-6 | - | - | CASSLVSTGELFF | TGTGCCAGCAGCTTGGTTTCAACCGGGGAGCTGTTTTTT
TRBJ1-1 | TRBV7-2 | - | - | CASSLDVPPGFF | TGTGCCAGCAGCCTAGATGTCCCCCCAGGTTTCTTT
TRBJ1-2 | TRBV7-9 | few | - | CASSFLSDGYTF | TGTGCCAGCAGCTTTCTTTCCGATGGCTACACCTTC
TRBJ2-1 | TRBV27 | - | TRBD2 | CASILTPSGSLYNEQFF | TGTGCCAGCATCTTGACTCCTAGCGGGAGTCTCTACAATGAGCAGTTCTTC
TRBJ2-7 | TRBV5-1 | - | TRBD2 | CASSPRALAGGSYEQYF | TGCGCCAGCAGCCCTCGAGCCCTAGCGGGAGGGTCCTACGAGCAGTACTTC
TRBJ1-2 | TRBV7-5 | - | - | CARSLCQGGGYTF | TGTGCCAGAAGCTTATGCCAGGGGGGTGGCTACACCTTC
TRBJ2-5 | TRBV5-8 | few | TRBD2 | CASSFSSGMVRETQYF | TGTGCCAGCAGCTTCTCTAGCGGGATGGTTAGAGAGACCCAGTACTTC
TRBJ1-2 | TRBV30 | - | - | CAWSVGQIANYGYTF | TGTGCCTGGAGTGTAGGACAGATAGCTAACTATGGCTACACCTTC
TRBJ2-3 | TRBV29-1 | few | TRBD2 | CSVERGGSEQYF | TGCAGCGTTGAACGGGGCGGGAGTGAGCAGTATTTT
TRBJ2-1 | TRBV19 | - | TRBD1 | CASSIRQGFYNEQFF | TGTGCCAGTAGTATACGACAGGGCTTCTACAATGAGCAGTTCTTC
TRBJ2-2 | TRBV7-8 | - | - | CASRGTTNTGELFF | TGTGCCAGCAGGGGGACAACGAACACCGGGGAGCTGTTTTTT
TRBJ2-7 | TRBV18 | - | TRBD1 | CASSPPGTGGFLGEQYF | TGTGCCAGCTCACCACCCGGGACAGGGGGGTTTTTGGGCGAGCAGTACTTC
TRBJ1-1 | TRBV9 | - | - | CASSADGSGRGGGTEAFF | TGTGCCAGCAGCGCAGACGGGTCCGGGAGGGGCGGGGGGACTGAAGCTTTCTTT
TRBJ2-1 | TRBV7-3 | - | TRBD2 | CASSPRESGRGENEQFF | TGTGCCAGCAGCCCGAGAGAAAGCGGGAGGGGGGAAAATGAGCAGTTCTTC
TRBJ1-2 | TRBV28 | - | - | CASSLWAGALYGYTF | TGTGCCAGCAGCCTATGGGCAGGGGCCCTTTATGGCTACACCTTC
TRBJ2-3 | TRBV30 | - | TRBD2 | CAGALASTDTQYF | TGTGCTGGAGCACTAGCGAGCACAGATACGCAGTATTTT
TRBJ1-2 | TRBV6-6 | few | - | CASSYEGFGYTF | TGTGCCAGCAGTTATGAGGGTTTTGGCTACACCTTC
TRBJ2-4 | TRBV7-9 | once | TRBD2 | CASSPRIAGRNIQYF | TGTGCCAGCAGCCCCCGAATAGCGGGACGGAACATTCAGTACTTC
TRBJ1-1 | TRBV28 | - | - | CASSWPGGLGMAFF | TGTGCCAGCAGCTGGCCGGGGGGTTTGGGAATGGCTTTCTTT
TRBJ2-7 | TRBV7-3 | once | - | CASSKHGSDSYEQYF | TGTGCCAGCAGTAAACATGGTTCCGACTCCTACGAGCAGTACTTC
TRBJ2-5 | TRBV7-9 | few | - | CASSTNFPETQYF | TGTGCCAGCAGCACGAACTTTCCAGAGACCCAGTACTTC
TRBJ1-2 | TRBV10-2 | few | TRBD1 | CASRSTGTGGRGYTF | TGCGCCAGCAGGTCAACCGGGACAGGGGGCCGGGGCTACACCTTC
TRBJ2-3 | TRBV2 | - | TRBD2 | CASTRASGRADTQYF | TGTGCCAGCACCCGGGCGAGCGGGAGGGCCGATACGCAGTATTTT
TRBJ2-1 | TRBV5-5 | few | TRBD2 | CASSSMGTSGSAEQFF | TGTGCCAGCAGCTCGATGGGGACTAGCGGGAGCGCTGAGCAGTTCTTC
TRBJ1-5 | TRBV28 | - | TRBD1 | CASSHRGQAFNQPQHF | TGTGCCAGCAGTCACCGCGGACAGGCGTTTAATCAGCCCCAGCATTTT
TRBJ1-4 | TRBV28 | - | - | CASSSIPRGNEKLFF | TGTGCCAGCAGTTCTATCCCCCGAGGCAATGAAAAACTGTTTTTT
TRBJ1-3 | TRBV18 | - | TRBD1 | CASSLSGQARGNTIYF | TGTGCCAGCTCACTCTCCGGACAGGCCAGAGGAAACACCATATATTTT
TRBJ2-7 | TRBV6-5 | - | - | CASSRGSSYEQYF | TGTGCCAGCAGTCGAGGGAGCTCCTACGAGCAGTACTTC
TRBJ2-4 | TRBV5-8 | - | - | CASSWAISKNIQYF | TGTGCCAGCAGCTGGGCAATTTCCAAAAACATTCAGTACTTC
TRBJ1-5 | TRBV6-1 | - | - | CASSEEGSYSNQPQHF | TGTGCCAGCAGTGAGGAGGGGTCCTATAGCAATCAGCCCCAGCATTTT
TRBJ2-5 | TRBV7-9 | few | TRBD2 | CASSPGLAEETQYF | TGTGCCAGCAGCCCGGGACTAGCGGAAGAGACCCAGTACTTC
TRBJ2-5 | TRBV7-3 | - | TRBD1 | CASSSRDREETQYF | TGTGCCAGCAGCTCCCGGGACAGAGAAGAGACCCAGTACTTC
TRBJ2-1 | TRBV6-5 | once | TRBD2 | CASSYRASGRYEQFF | TGTGCCAGCAGTTACCGAGCTAGCGGGAGGTATGAGCAGTTCTTC
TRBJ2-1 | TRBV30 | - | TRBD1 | CAWSVGQGLSYNEQFF | TGTGCCTGGAGTGTAGGACAGGGGCTTTCCTACAATGAGCAGTTCTTC
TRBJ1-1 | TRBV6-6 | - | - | CASRDRANTEAFF | TGTGCCAGCAGGGACAGAGCCAACACTGAAGCTTTCTTT
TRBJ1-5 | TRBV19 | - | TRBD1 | CASSISKNRGHYSNQPQHF | TGTGCCAGTAGTATAAGCAAGAACAGGGGCCATTATAGCAATCAGCCCCAGCATTTT
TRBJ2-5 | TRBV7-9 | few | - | CASSSRGAETQYF | TGTGCCAGCAGCTCCAGGGGGGCGGAGACCCAGTACTTC
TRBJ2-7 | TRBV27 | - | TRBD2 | CASSRAGARDEQYF | TGTGCCAGCAGCCGAGCGGGAGCTCGGGACGAGCAGTACTTC
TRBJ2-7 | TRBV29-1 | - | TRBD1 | CSVKGGQGINEQYF | TGCAGCGTTAAGGGGGGACAGGGGATCAACGAGCAGTACTTC
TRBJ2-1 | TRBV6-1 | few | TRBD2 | CASGQLLADNEQFF | TGTGCCAGCGGGCAGTTACTAGCGGACAATGAGCAGTTCTTC
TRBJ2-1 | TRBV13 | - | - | CASSLYFDSSYNEQFF | TGTGCCAGCAGCTTATATTTCGATAGCTCCTACAATGAGCAGTTCTTC
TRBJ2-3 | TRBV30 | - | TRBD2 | CAWRTSGRVRGSTDTQYF | TGTGCCTGGAGGACTAGCGGGAGGGTAAGGGGAAGCACAGATACGCAGTATTTT
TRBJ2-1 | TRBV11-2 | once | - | CASSPLGAGYNEQFF | TGTGCCAGCAGCCCCCTAGGGGCAGGGTACAATGAGCAGTTCTTC
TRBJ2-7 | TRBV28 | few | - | CASSIGVYEQYF | TGTGCCAGCAGTATAGGGGTCTACGAGCAGTACTTC
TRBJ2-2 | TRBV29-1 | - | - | CSVEDRRASNTGELFF | TGCAGCGTTGAAGATCGTAGAGCTTCGAACACCGGGGAGCTGTTTTTT
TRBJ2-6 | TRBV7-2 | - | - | CASSSQTVSGANVLTF | TGTGCCAGCAGTTCACAGACAGTCTCTGGGGCCAACGTCCTGACTTTC
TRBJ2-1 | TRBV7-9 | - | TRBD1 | CASSFPTGTADNEQFF | TGTGCCAGCAGCTTCCCAACCGGGACAGCAGACAATGAGCAGTTCTTC
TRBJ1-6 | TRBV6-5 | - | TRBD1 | CASSYSGGRDSPLHF | TGTGCCAGCAGTTACTCAGGGGGCAGGGATTCACCCCTCCACTTT
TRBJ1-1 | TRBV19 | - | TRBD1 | CASSIILGQRNTEAFF | TGTGCCAGTAGTATAATATTGGGACAGAGGAACACTGAAGCTTTCTTT
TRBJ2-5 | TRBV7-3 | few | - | CASSIQETQYF | TGTGCCAGCAGCATACAAGAGACCCAGTACTTC
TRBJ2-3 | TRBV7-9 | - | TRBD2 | CASSRLAGGSDTQYF | TGTGCCAGCAGCCGACTAGCGGGAGGCTCGGATACGCAGTATTTT